The clone carrying this T cell receptor beta chain has a handful of counts. Antigen: not known. These data belong to a study of OX40 agonist ivuxolimab in advanced cancers. Study details: Administration of intravenous ivuxolimab to patients occurred every 2 weeks at 0.01 to 10 mg/kg.

The germline V and J ends were trimmed by 8 bases and 3 bases, with 14 bases remaining between them. The CDR3 extends over 13 amino acids. Germline values: CDR1 MDHEN, CDR2 SYDVKM. Here immunoSEQ multiplex PCR was the method, and the copy in TCRdb shows in-frame clones only, minus some. Among tens of thousands of clones listed, 83% were seen once. Study outcomes and limitations: The mean number of expanded clones was higher in CD8+ T cells than in CD4+. CD4+ and CD8+ T cells in blood underwent clonal expansion by week 6 at 0.1 to 3.0 mg/kg.

The chain uses TRBV28 and TRBJ2-7; no clear D. The source material was CD4+ or CD8+ T cells sorted from blood, sampled in a trial of the OX40 agonist ivuxolimab. The sequence derives from an adult with an advanced solid tumor such as melanoma, head and neck, liver or kidney cancer. Written as DNA, the CDR3 is TGTGCCAGCCTGGGCGAATTCGGCTACGAGCAGTACTTC. Its translation: CASLGEFGYEQYF.